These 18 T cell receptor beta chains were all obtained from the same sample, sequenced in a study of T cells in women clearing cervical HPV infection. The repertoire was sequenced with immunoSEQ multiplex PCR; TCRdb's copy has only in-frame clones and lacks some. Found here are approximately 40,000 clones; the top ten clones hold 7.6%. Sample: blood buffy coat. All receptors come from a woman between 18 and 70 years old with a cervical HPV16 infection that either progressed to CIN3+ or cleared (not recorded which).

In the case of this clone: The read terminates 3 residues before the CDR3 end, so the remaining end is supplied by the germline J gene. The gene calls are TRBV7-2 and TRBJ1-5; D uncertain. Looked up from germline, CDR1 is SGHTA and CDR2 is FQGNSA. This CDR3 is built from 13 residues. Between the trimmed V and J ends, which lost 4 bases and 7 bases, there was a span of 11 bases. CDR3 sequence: CASSSTGGQPQHF. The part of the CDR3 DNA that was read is TGTGCCAGCAGCTCAACGGGTGGCCAGCCC.

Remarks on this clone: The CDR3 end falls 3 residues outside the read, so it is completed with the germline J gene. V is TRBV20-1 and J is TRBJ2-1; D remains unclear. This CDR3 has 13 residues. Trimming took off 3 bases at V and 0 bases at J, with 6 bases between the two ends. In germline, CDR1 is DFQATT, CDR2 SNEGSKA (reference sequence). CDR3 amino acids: CSASLYSYNEQFF. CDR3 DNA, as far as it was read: TGCAGTGCTAGCCTCTACTCCTACAATGAG.

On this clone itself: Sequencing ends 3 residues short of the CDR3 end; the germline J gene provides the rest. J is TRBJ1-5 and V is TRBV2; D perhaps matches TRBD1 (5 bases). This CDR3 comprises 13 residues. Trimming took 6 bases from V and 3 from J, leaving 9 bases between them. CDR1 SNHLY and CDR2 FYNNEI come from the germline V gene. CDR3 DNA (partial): TGTGCCAGCAGAATGGACATCAATCAGCCC. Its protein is CASRMDINQP. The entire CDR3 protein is CASRMDINQPQHF.

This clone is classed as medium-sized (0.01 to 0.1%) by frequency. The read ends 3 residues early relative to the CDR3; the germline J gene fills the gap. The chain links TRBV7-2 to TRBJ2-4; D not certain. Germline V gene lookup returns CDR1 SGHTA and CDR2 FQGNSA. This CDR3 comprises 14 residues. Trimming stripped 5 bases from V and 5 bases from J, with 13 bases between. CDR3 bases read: TGTGCCAGCAGCCTGTTAACGCGAGAAAACATT. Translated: CASSLLTRENI. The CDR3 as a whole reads CASSLLTRENIQYF.

The part of the CDR3 DNA that was read is TGTGCCAGCAGCGAGGGGGCGGTTGTTGTGACTGAA. This sequence encodes CASSEGAVVVTE. The CDR3 in its entirety is CASSEGAVVVTEAFF. The gene calls are TRBV5-6 and TRBJ1-1; the match to TRBD1 covers 7 bases. The CDR3 extends 3 residues past the end of the read, so its final part is completed from the germline J gene. V was clipped by 4 bases and J by 5 bases; unmatched bases: 11. This CDR3 is built from 15 residues. Germline-derived CDR1 and CDR2 are SGHDT and YYEEEE.

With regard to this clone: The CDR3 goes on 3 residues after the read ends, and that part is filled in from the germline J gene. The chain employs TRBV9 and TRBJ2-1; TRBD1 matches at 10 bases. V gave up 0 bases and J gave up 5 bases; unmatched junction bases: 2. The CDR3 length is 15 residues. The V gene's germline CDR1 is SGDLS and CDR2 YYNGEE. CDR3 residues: CASSVGDRGNNEQFF. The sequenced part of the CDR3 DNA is TGTGCCAGCAGCGTAGGGGACAGGGGCAACAATGAG.

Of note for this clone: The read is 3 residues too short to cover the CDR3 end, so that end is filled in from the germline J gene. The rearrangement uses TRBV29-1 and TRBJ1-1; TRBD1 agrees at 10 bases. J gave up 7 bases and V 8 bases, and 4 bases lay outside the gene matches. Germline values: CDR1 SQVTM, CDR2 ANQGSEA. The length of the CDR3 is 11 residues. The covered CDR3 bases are TGCAGCACCGACAGGGGGCTTGAA. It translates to CSTDRGLE. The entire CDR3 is CSTDRGLEAFF.

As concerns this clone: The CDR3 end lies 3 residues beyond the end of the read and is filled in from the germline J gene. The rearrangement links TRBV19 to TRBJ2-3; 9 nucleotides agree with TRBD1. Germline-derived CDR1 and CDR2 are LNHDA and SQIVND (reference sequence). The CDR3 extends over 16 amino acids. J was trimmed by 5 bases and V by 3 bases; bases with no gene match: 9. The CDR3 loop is CASSMTGQGPGDTQYF. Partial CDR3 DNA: TGTGCCAGTAGTATGACGGGACAGGGCCCCGGAGATACG.

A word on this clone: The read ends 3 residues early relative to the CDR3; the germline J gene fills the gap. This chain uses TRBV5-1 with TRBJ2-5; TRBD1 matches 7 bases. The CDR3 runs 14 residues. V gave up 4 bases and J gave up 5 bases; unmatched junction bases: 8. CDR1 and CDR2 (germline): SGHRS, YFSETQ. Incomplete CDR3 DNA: TGCGCCAGCAGCCCAGGGACAGCTCGGGAGACC. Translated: CASSPGTARET. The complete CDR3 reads CASSPGTARETQYF.

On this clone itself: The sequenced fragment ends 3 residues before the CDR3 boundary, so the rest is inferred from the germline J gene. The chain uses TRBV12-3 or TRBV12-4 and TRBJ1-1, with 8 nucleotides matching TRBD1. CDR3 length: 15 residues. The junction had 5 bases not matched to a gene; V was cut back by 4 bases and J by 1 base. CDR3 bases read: TGTGCCAGCAGTTCCCGGACAGGGTGGAACACTGAA. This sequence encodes CASSSRTGWNTE. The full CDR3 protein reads CASSSRTGWNTEAFF.

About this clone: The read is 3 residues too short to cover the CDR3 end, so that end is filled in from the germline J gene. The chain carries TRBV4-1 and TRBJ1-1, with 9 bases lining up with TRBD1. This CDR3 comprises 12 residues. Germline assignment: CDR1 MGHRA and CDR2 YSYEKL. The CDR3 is CASSPRTGEAFF. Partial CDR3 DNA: TGCGCCAGCAGCCCGCGGACAGGGGAG.

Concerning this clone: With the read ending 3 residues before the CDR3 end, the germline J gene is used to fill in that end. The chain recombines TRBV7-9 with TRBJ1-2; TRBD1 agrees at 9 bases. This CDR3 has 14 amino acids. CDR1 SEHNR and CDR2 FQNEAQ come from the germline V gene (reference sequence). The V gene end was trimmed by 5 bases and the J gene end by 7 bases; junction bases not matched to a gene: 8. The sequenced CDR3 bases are TGTGCCAGCAGCGGGGGACAGGGTCTTTCTGGC. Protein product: CASSGGQGLSG. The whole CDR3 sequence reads CASSGGQGLSGYTF.

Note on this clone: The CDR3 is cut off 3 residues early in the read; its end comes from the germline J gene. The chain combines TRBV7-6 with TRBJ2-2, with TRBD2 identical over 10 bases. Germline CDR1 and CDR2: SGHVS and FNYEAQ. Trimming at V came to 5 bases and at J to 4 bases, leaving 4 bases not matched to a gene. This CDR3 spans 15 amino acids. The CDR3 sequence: CASSPSGGFTGELFF. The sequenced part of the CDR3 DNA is TGTGCCAGCAGCCCTAGCGGGGGTTTCACCGGGGAG. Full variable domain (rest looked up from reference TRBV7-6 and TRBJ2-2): GAGVSQSPRYKVTKRGQDVALRCDPISGHVSLYWYRQALGQGPEFLTYFNYEAQQDKSGLPNDRFSAERPEGSISTLTIQRTEQRDSAMYRCASSPSGGFTGELFFGEGSRLTVL.

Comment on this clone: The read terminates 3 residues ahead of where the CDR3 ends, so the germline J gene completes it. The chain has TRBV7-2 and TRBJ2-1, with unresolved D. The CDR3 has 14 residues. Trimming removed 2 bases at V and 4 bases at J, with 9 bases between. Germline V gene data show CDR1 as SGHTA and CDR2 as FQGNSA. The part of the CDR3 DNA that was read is TGTGCCAGCAGCTTAACTTCCCTTTACAATGAG. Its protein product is CASSLTSLYNE. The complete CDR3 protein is CASSLTSLYNEQFF.

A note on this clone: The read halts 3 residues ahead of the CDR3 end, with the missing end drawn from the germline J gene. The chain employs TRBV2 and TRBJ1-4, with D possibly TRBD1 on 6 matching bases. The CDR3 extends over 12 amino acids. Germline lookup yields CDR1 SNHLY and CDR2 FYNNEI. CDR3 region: CASGLGGDELFF. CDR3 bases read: TGTGCCAGCGGGTTAGGGGGGGATGAA. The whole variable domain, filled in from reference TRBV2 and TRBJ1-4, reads EPEVTQTPSHQVTQMGQEVILRCVPISNHLYFYWYRQILGQKVEFLVSFYNNEISEKSEIFDDQFSVERPDGSNFTLKIRSTKLEDSAMYFCASGLGGDELFFGSGTQLSVL.

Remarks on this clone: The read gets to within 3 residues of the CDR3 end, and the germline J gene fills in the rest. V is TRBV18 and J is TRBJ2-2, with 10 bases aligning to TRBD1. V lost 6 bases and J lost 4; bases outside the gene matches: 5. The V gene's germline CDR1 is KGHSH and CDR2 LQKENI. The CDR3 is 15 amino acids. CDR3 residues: CASSSRDRGTGELFF. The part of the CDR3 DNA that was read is TGTGCCAGCTCTTCCCGGGACAGGGGCACCGGGGAG.

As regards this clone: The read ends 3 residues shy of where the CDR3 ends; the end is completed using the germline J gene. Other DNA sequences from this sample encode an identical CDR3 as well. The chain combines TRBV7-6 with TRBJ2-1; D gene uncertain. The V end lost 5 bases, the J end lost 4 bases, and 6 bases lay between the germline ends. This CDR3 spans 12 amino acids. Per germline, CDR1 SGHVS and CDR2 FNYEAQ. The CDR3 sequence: CASSPAYNEQFF. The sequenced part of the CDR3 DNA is TGTGCCAGCAGCCCTGCGTACAATGAG.

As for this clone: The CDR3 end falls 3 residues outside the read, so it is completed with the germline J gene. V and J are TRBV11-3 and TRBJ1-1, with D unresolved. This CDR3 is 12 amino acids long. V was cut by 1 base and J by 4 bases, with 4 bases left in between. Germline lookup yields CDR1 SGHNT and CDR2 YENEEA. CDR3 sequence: CASSLGATEAFF. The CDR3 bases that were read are TGTGCCAGCAGCTTAGGGGCCACTGAA.